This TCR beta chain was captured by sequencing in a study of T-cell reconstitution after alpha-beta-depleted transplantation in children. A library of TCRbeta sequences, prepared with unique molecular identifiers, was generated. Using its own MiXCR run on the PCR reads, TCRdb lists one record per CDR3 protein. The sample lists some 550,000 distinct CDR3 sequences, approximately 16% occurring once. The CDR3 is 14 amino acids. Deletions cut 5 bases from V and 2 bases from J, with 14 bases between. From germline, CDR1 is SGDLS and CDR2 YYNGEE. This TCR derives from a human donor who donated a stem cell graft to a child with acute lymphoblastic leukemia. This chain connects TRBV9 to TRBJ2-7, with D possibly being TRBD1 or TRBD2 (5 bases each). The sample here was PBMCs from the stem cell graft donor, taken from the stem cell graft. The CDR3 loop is CASSAGTNPYEQYF. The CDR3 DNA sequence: TGTGCCAGCAGTGCTGGGACCAATCCCTACGAGCAGTACTTC. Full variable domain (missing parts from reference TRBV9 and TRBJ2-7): DSGVTQTPKHLITATGQRVTLRCSPRSGDLSVYWYQQSLDQGLQFLIQYYNGEERAKGNILERFSAQQFPDLHSELNLSSLELGDSALYFCASSAGTNPYEQYFGPGTRLTVT.